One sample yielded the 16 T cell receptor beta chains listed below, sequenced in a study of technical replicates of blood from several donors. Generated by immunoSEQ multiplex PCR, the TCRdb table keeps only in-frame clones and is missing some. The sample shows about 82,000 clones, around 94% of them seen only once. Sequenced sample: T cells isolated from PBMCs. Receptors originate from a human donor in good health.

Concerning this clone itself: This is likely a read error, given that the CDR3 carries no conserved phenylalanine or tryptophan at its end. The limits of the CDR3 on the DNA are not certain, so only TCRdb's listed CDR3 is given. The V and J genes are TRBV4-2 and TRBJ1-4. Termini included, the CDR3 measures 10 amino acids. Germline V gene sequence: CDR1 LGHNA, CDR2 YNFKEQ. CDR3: CASSQDISPA.

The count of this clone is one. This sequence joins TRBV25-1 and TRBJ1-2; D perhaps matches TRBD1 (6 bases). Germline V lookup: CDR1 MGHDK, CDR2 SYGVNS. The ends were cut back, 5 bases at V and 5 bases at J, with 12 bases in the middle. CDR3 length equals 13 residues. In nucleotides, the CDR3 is TGTGCCAGCAGTACCGGGACAACGTATGGCTACACCTTC. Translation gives CASSTGTTYGYTF.

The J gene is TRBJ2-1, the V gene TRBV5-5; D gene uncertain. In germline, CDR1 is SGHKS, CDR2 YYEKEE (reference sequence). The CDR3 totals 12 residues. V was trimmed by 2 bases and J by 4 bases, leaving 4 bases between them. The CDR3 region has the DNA TGTGCCAGCAGCTTCCAATACAATGAGCAGTTCTTC. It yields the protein CASSFQYNEQFF.

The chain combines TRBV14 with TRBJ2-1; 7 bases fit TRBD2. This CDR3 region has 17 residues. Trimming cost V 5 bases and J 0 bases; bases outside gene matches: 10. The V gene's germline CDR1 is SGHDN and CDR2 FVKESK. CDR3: CASSEFGGRSSYNEQFF. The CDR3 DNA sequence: TGTGCCAGCAGCGAGTTCGGGGGGAGGAGCTCCTACAATGAGCAGTTCTTC.

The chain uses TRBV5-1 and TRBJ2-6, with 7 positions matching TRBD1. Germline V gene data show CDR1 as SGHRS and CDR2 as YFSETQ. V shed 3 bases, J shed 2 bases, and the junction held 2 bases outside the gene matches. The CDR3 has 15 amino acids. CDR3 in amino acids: CASSYTGAGANVLTF. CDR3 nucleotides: TGCGCCAGCAGCTATACAGGGGCTGGGGCCAACGTCCTGACTTTC.

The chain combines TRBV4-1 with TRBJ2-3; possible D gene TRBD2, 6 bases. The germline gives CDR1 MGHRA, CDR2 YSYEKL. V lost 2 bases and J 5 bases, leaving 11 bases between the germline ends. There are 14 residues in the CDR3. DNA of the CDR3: TGCGCCAGCAGCCAAAGGTCCGGGAGAGATACGCAGTATTTT. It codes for CASSQRSGRDTQYF.

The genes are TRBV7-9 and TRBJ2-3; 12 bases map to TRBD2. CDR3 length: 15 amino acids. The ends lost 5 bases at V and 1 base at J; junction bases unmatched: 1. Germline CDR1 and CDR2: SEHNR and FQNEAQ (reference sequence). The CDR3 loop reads CASSRTSGGTDTQYF. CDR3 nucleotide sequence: TGTGCCAGCAGCCGGACTAGCGGGGGCACAGATACGCAGTATTTT.

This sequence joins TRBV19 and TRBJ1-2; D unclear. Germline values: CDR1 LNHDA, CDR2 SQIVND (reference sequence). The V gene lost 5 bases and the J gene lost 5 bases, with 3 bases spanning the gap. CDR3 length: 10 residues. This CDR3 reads CASSHYGYTF. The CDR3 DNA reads TGTGCCAGTAGTCATTATGGCTACACCTTC.

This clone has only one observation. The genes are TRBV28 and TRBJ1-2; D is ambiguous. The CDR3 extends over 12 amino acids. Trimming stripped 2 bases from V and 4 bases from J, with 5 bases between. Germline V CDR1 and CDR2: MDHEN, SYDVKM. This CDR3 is CASSLGSYGYTF. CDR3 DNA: TGTGCCAGCAGTTTAGGCAGCTATGGCTACACCTTC.

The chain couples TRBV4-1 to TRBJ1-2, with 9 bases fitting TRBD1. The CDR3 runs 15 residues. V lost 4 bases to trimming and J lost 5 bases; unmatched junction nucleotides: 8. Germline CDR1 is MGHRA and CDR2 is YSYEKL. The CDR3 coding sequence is TGCGCCAGCAGCCTCGCGGGACAGGGCATATATGGCTACACCTTC. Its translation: CASSLAGQGIYGYTF.

In DNA, the CDR3 is TGTGCCAGCAGTGACGGGGAAGTCGGTGGCTACACCTTC. Translating it yields CASSDGEVGGYTF. V usage is TRBV6-5 and J usage is TRBJ1-2; D remains unclear. The CDR3 spans 13 residues. The germline V and J ends were trimmed by 5 bases and 7 bases, with 14 bases remaining between them. Germline values: CDR1 MNHEY, CDR2 SVGAGI.

CDR3 coding DNA: TGTGCCAGCAGCTTAGGTGTAGCGGGAGGAAGCCATGAGCAGTTCTTC. Encoded protein: CASSLGVAGGSHEQFF. The chain employs TRBV7-6 and TRBJ2-1; 10 nucleotides agree with TRBD2. Germline values: CDR1 SGHVS, CDR2 FNYEAQ. V gave up 1 base and J gave up 8 bases; unmatched junction bases: 8. The CDR3 is made up of 16 amino acids.

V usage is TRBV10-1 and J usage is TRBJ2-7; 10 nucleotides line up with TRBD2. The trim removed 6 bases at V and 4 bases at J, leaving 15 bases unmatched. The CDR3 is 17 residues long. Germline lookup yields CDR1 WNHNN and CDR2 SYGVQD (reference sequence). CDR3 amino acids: CASSDDRGEAGGYEQYF. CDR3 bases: TGCGCCAGCAGCGACGACAGGGGCGAAGCGGGAGGGTACGAGCAGTACTTC.

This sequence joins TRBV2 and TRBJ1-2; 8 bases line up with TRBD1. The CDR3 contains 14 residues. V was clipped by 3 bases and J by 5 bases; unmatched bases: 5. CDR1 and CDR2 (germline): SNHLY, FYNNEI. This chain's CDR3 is CASSEQGADYGYTF. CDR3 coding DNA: TGTGCCAGCAGTGAGCAGGGGGCGGATTATGGCTACACCTTC.

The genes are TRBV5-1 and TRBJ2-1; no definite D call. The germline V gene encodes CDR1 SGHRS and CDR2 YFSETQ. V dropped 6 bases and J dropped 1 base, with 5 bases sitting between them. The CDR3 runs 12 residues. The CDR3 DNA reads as TGCGCCAGCAAGGAGTCCTACAATGAGCAGTTCTTC. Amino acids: CASKESYNEQFF.

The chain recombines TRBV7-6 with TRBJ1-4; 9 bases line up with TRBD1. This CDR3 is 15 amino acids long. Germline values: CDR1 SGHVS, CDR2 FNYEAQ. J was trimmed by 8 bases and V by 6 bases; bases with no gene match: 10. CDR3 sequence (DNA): TGTGCCAGCAGAAACCGGGACAGGGCTGGCGAAAAACTGTTTTTT. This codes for CASRNRDRAGEKLFF.